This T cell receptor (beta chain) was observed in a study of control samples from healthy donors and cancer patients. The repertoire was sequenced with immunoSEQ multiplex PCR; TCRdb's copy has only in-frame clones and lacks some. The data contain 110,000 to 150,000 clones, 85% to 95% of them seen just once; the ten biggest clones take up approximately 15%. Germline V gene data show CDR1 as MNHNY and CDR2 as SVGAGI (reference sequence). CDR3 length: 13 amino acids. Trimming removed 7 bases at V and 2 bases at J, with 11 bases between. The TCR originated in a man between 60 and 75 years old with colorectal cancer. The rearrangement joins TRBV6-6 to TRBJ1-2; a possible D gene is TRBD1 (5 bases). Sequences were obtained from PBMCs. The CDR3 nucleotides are TGTGCCAGCATCACAGGCCCAAACTATGGCTACACCTTC. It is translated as CASITGPNYGYTF.